The 18 T cell receptor beta chains given below trace back to one sample, sequenced in a study of T cell changes during pregnancy in multiple sclerosis. Generated by immunoSEQ multiplex PCR, the TCRdb table keeps only in-frame clones and is missing some. The repertoire has some 64,000 clones, about 88% of them found once; the top ten carry 2.5% to 4%. The starting material was peripheral blood, obtained in the first trimester of pregnancy. Receptors were obtained from a female donor in good health, enrolled as a control in a pregnancy study.

This clone was seen a handful of times. V gene TRBV7-9 combines with J gene TRBJ1-1; possibly TRBD1 for D (6 bases). The CDR3 is made up of 14 amino acids. Germline CDR1 SEHNR, CDR2 FQNEAQ (reference sequence). The V gene lost 1 base and the J gene lost 9 bases, with 15 bases spanning the gap. In DNA form, the CDR3 reads TGTGCCAGCAGCTTAGTCGGCACAGGGACCAAAGCTTTCTTT. This encodes CASSLVGTGTKAFF.

The rearrangement links TRBV29-1 to TRBJ1-3; D is uncertain. CDR1 is SQVTM, CDR2 ANQGSEA, per germline. Trimming removed 4 bases from V and 2 bases from J, with 12 bases in between. The CDR3 is 14 amino acids. CDR3 DNA: TGCAGCGTTGTTCCGGGAAGCACTGGAAACACCATATATTTT. Translation: CSVVPGSTGNTIYF.

Only one count was recorded for this clone. The chain has TRBV7-3 and TRBJ1-2; tentative D call: TRBD1 (6 bases). Trimming took off 5 bases at V and 8 bases at J, with 18 bases between the two ends. The CDR3 sequence is 14 residues long. Per germline, CDR1 SGHTA and CDR2 FQGTGA. The CDR3 nucleotides read TGTGCCAGCAGCCATTCTGGGGGGGCGGAAGGCTACACCTTC. Translated, it gives CASSHSGGAEGYTF.

This rearrangement joins TRBV5-4 to TRBJ2-5; 8 bases align to TRBD2. Germline V gene lookup returns CDR1 SGHNT and CDR2 YYREEE (reference sequence). The CDR3 loop spans 14 amino acids. V trimming: 4 bases; J trimming: 7 bases; junction bases outside the gene matches: 9. The CDR3 region is CASSDSGKAGTQYF. The CDR3 region has the DNA TGTGCCAGCAGCGATAGCGGGAAAGCAGGGACCCAGTACTTC.

The chain employs TRBV11-2 and TRBJ2-5, with 10 bases identical to TRBD2. Germline V CDR1 and CDR2: SGHAT, FQNNGV. V was pared by 1 base and J by 1 base, with 9 bases of the junction left unmatched. The CDR3 consists of 18 residues. Here the CDR3 DNA reads TGTGCCAGCAGCTTAGGGGCTGCTAGCGGGGGTGCCCAAGAGACCCAGTACTTC. It translates to CASSLGAASGGAQETQYF.

The genes are TRBV18 and TRBJ1-2, with D tentatively TRBD1 (6 bases). CDR1 and CDR2 (germline): KGHSH, LQKENI. This CDR3 region has 14 residues. V lost 3 bases, J lost 2 bases, and 10 bases lay in between. CDR3 coding DNA: TGTGCCAGCTCACCGGGACACGCCAACTATGGCTACACCTTC. Encoded protein: CASSPGHANYGYTF.

The chain has TRBV28 and TRBJ2-5, with no clear D. The V gene's germline CDR1 is MDHEN and CDR2 SYDVKM. This CDR3 is built from 14 residues. V dropped 3 bases and J dropped 4 bases, with 12 bases sitting between them. The CDR3 region is CASSFPSTIETQYF. CDR3 DNA: TGTGCCAGCAGTTTCCCCTCTACCATAGAGACCCAGTACTTC.

The genes are TRBV19 and TRBJ2-3, with D possibly being TRBD2 (6 bases). Germline V gives CDR1 LNHDA, CDR2 SQIVND (reference sequence). The CDR3 has 14 amino acids. V shed 5 bases and J shed 2 bases, with 11 bases lying between them. CDR3 sequence (DNA): TGTGCCAGTAGTCAAAGGACTACCACAGATACGCAGTATTTT. Translation gives CASSQRTTTDTQYF.

This sequence joins TRBV7-9 and TRBJ1-2; D gene unclear. The CDR3 is made up of 8 amino acids. Trimming pared 6 bases from V and 10 bases from J, leaving 3 bases between. CDR1 is SEHNR, CDR2 FQNEAQ, per germline (reference sequence). The CDR3 DNA sequence: TGTGCCAGCAGTCTCTACACCTTC. The encoded protein is CASSLYTF.

The rearrangement links TRBV30 to TRBJ1-2; D ambiguous. Per germline, CDR1 GTSNPN and CDR2 SVGIG (reference sequence). Trimming shortened V by 8 bases and J by 7 bases, and 23 bases separated the two germline ends. This CDR3 is 14 amino acids long. In nucleotides, the CDR3 is TGTGCCCTGAGAGTTGACGGAAGATCTAGTGGCTACACCTTC. This gives the protein CALRVDGRSSGYTF.

This CDR3 is CATSRDETSYRNQPQHF. In DNA form, the CDR3 reads TGTGCCACCAGCAGAGATGAAACATCCTACAGAAATCAGCCCCAGCATTTT. V is TRBV15 and J is TRBJ1-5; D unresolved. Germline CDR1 is LNHNV and CDR2 is YYDKDF (reference sequence). Trimming cost V 0 bases and J 4 bases, with 16 bases left between them. The CDR3 is made up of 17 amino acids. Looking up the rest from reference TRBV15 and TRBJ1-5 gives the full variable domain: DAMVIQNPRYQVTQFGKPVTLSCSQTLNHNVMYWYQQKSSQAPKLLFHYYDKDFNNEADTPDNFQSRRPNTSFCFLDIRSPGLGDTAMYLCATSRDETSYRNQPQHFGDGTRLSIL.

The rearrangement links TRBV7-9 to TRBJ2-7; 9 bases map to TRBD2. The CDR3 loop spans 14 amino acids. Germline CDR1 and CDR2: SEHNR and FQNEAQ (reference sequence). V gave up 7 bases and J gave up 3 bases; unmatched junction bases: 7. In DNA, the CDR3 is TGTGCCAGCACCCTTAGCGGGAGTGACTACGAGCAGTACTTC. Translated: CASTLSGSDYEQYF. The whole variable domain, remainder taken from reference TRBV7-9 and TRBJ2-7, is DTGVSQNPRHKITKRGQNVTFRCDPISEHNRLYWYRQTLGQGPEFLTYFQNEAQLEKSRLLSDRFSAERPKGSFSTLEIQRTEQGDSAMYLCASTLSGSDYEQYFGPGTRLTVT.

The gene calls are TRBV10-3 and TRBJ2-2, with 14 bases matching TRBD2. Germline V lookup: CDR1 ENHRY, CDR2 SYGVKD. The J segment lost 7 bases and the V segment lost 5 bases, leaving 6 bases of the junction unmatched. This CDR3 has 16 residues. The CDR3 region has the DNA TGTGCCATCAGTATGGGACTAGCGGGAGAAGGCGGGGAGCTGTTTTTT. Protein product: CAISMGLAGEGGELFF.

This clone is a singleton in its sample. The rearrangement joins TRBV2 to TRBJ1-1; D call uncertain. Trimming pared 2 bases from V and 8 bases from J, leaving 9 bases between. Germline CDR1 reads SNHLY; CDR2 reads FYNNEI. The CDR3 is made up of 12 amino acids. Written as DNA, the CDR3 is TGTGCCAGCAGTGAAAGTGAGCGGGAAGCTTTCTTT. Translating it yields CASSESEREAFF.

The sample holds a few counts of this clone. The V call is TRBV7-3, the J call TRBJ2-3; 14 bases fit TRBD2. With 5 bases clipped from V and 0 bases from J, the junction kept 13 bases outside the gene matches. This CDR3 region has 20 residues. The germline CDR1 and CDR2 sequences are SGHTA and FQGTGA. CDR3 sequence reads: CASSQGLAGALTFSTDTQYF. In nucleotides, the CDR3 is TGTGCCAGCAGCCAGGGACTAGCGGGGGCGCTAACCTTTAGCACAGATACGCAGTATTTT.

Turning to this clone: The conserved final phenylalanine or tryptophan is absent from the CDR3, which likely points to a read error. This rearrangement joins TRBV29-1 to TRBJ1-2; D is ambiguous. The CDR3 has 11 amino acids. V lost 3 bases to trimming and J lost 6 bases, with 8 bases between them. Germline V gives CDR1 SQVTM, CDR2 ANQGSEA. CDR3 sequence: CSVEERDGYTL. DNA of the CDR3: TGCAGCGTTGAGGAGAGGGATGGCTACACCCTC.

The chain is built from TRBV20-1 and TRBJ2-7, with TRBD1 matching over 7 bases. Germline CDR1 and CDR2: DFQATT and SNEGSKA (reference sequence). Trimming removed 7 bases from V and 3 bases from J; junction bases left unmatched: 3. This CDR3 spans 11 amino acids. In DNA, the CDR3 is TGCAGTGTGCAGGGGGTCTACGAGCAGTACTTC. It yields the protein CSVQGVYEQYF.

The genes are TRBV6-6 and TRBJ1-6, with 7 bases that match TRBD1. J lost 10 bases, V lost 7 bases, and 10 bases had no gene match. CDR3 length equals 14 residues. CDR1 MNHNY and CDR2 SVGAGI come from the germline V gene (reference sequence). The CDR3 sequence is CASNRQGIGSPLHF. The CDR3 coding sequence is TGTGCCAGCAACCGACAGGGAATAGGGTCACCCCTCCACTTT.